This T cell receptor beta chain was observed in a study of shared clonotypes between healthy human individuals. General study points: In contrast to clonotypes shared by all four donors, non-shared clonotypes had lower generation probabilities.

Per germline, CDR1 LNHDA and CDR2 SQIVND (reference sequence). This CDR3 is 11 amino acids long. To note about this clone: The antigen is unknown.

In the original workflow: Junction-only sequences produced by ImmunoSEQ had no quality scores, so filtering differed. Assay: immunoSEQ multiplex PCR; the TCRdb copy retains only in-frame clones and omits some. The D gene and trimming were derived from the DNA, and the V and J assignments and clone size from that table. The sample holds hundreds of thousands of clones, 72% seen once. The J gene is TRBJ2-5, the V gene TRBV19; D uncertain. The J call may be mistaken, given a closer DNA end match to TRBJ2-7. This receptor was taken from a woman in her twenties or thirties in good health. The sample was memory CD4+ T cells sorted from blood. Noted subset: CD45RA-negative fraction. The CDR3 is CASSNLYEQYF. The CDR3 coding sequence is TGTGCCAGTAGTAACCTCTACGAGCAGTACTTC.